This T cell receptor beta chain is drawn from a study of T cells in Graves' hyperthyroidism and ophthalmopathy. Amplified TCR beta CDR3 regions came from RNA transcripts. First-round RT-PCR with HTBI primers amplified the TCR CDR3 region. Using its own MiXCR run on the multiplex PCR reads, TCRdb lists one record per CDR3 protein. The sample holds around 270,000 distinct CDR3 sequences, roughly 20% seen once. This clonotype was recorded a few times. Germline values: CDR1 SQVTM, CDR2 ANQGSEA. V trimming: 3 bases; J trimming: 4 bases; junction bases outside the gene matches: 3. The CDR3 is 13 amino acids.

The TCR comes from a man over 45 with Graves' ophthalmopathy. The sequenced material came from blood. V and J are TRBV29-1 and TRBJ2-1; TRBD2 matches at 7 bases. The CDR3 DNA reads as TGCAGCGTTGACAGCGGGGCTTACAATGAGCAGTTCTTC. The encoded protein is CSVDSGAYNEQFF.